These 17 T cell receptor beta chains came from one sample sequenced in a study of T cells in Graves' hyperthyroidism and ophthalmopathy. TCR beta CDR3 sequences were amplified from RNA transcripts. An initial round of RT-PCR targeting the TCR CDR3 relied on the HTBI primer set. A single record per CDR3 protein comes from TCRdb applying MiXCR to the multiplex PCR reads. The sample lists about 550,000 distinct CDR3 sequences, around 20% seen once, with approximately 25% in the top ten. The sample taken for sequencing was blood. The receptor set was obtained from a man between 18 and 35 years old with Graves' hyperthyroidism.

This clonotype showed up just a few times. The chain links TRBV19 to TRBJ2-3; D not resolved. Deletions cut 3 bases from V and 2 bases from J, with 9 bases between. The CDR3 has 14 residues. The V gene's germline CDR1 is LNHDA and CDR2 SQIVND (reference sequence). This CDR3 is CASSIAQPTDTQYF. For the CDR3, the DNA is TGTGCCAGTAGTATCGCTCAGCCCACAGATACGCAGTATTTT.

This clonotype was detected many times. The CDR3 here is CASRGDGQGRGDSYGYTF. The CDR3 bases are TGTGCCAGCAGGGGGGACGGACAGGGAAGGGGCGACAGCTATGGCTACACCTTC. The chain joins TRBV6-2 or TRBV6-3 to TRBJ1-2; 8 positions agree with TRBD1. CDR3 length equals 18 residues. Germline V gives CDR1 MNHEY, CDR2 SVGEGT. V lost 6 bases and J lost 4; bases outside the gene matches: 19.

This clonotype was seen at least ten times. This chain links TRBV13 with TRBJ2-7; 7 nucleotides line up with TRBD2. Germline loops: CDR1 PRHDT, CDR2 FYEKMQ (reference sequence). V shed 5 bases, J shed 2 bases, and the junction held 9 bases outside the gene matches. This CDR3 is 15 amino acids long. The CDR3 is CASSPLRGVTYEQYF. The CDR3 DNA reads TGTGCCAGCAGCCCCCTACGGGGGGTTACCTACGAGCAGTACTTC.

The rearrangement uses TRBV19 and TRBJ2-7; D is unresolved. In germline, CDR1 is LNHDA, CDR2 SQIVND (reference sequence). The V end lost 2 bases, the J end lost 3 bases, and 14 bases lay between the germline ends. This CDR3 is built from 15 residues. As DNA, the CDR3 is TGTGCCAGTAGTATAAAGGGTGGGCGGTTCTACGAGCAGTACTTC. As protein: CASSIKGGRFYEQYF.

This clonotype was detected many times. The V call is TRBV12-3 or TRBV12-4, the J call TRBJ1-5; D gene unclear. This CDR3 contains 15 residues. V was trimmed by 3 bases and J by 7 bases, leaving 16 bases between them. This chain's CDR3 is CASSLESQNGQPQHF. The CDR3 DNA sequence: TGTGCCAGCAGTTTGGAGAGCCAGAACGGGCAGCCCCAGCATTTT.

Regarding this clonotype: A much larger clone sits a single nucleotide away, making a read error possible. The chain combines TRBV28 with TRBJ2-2; a possible D gene is TRBD2 (6 bases). V lost 7 bases to trimming and J lost 3 bases, with 15 bases between them. The CDR3 contains 15 residues. The germline gives CDR1 MDHEN, CDR2 SYDVKM. The CDR3 coding sequence is TGTGCCAGCATCTCTTCGACGGGAGACACCGGGGAGCTGTTTTTT. The encoded protein is CASISSTGDTGELFF.

This clonotype was detected only a few times. The rearrangement joins TRBV7-2 to TRBJ2-7; TRBD2 matches 10 bases. This CDR3 has 15 residues. Per the germline V gene, CDR1 is SGHTA and CDR2 is FQGNSA. Germline trimming cut 5 bases from V and 3 bases from J; bases unmatched to any gene: 7. The CDR3 here is CASSRSGGAGYEQYF. For the CDR3, the DNA is TGTGCCAGCAGCCGAAGCGGGGGGGCCGGCTACGAGCAGTACTTC.

V gene TRBV12-3 or TRBV12-4 combines with J gene TRBJ1-2; TRBD1 is a possible D gene (6 bases). The CDR3 consists of 13 residues. The V and J ends lost 9 bases and 4 bases respectively, with 15 bases between them. CDR3 DNA: TGTGCCAGTACGTGGGGGGGGCCCTATGGCTACACCTTC. It yields the protein CASTWGGPYGYTF.

This clonotype was seen repeatedly, ten times or more. The J gene is TRBJ1-1, the V gene TRBV5-1; weak D call: TRBD1 (6 bases). V shed 0 bases and J shed 4 bases, with 7 bases lying between them. The germline V gene encodes CDR1 SGHRS and CDR2 YFSETQ. The CDR3 totals 13 residues. As DNA, the CDR3 is TGCGCCAGCAGCTTGGAACAGGGCACTGAAGCTTTCTTT. It translates to CASSLEQGTEAFF.

This clonotype was detected many times. V gene TRBV20-1 combines with J gene TRBJ2-7; 10 nucleotides line up with TRBD1. Germline V gives CDR1 DFQATT, CDR2 SNEGSKA (reference sequence). Trimming took 1 base from V and 2 from J; bases not matched to a gene: 5. The CDR3 runs to 15 residues. CDR3 sequence (DNA): TGCAGTGCTAGAGGTGGGACAGGGGCCACCTACGAGCAGTACTTC. Amino acids: CSARGGTGATYEQYF.

The V gene is TRBV11-2, the J gene TRBJ2-3; D is uncertain. The CDR3 totals 13 residues. Looked up from germline, CDR1 is SGHAT and CDR2 is FQNNGV. The ends were cut back, 1 base at V and 8 bases at J, with 10 bases in the middle. CDR3 nucleotide sequence: TGTGCCAGCAGCTTAGTCAGGTCGGCTACGCAGTATTTT. Protein: CASSLVRSATQYF.

This chain connects TRBV6-1 to TRBJ1-1, with a weak D call TRBD1 (5 bases). The V end was cut by 6 bases, the J end by 1 base, with 12 bases between. The CDR3 has 14 amino acids. Germline assignment: CDR1 MNHNS and CDR2 SASEGT. The CDR3 DNA reads as TGTGCCAGCAGCAACCTCAGGGCGAACACTGAAGCTTTCTTT. Residues: CASSNLRANTEAFF.

As concerns this clonotype: A much larger clone lies a single base off, so this may be a read error. The chain joins TRBV12-3 or TRBV12-4 to TRBJ1-5; unclear D gene. V dropped 11 bases and J dropped 3 bases, with 17 bases sitting between them. This CDR3 is built from 14 residues. The CDR3 region has the DNA TGTGCCCGCACCCGCCGCAGGAACAATCAGCCCCAGCATTTT. Translation gives CARTRRRNNQPQHF.

Only a few counts were recorded for this clonotype. The V and J genes are TRBV6-2 or TRBV6-3 and TRBJ1-1, with 8 bases aligning to TRBD1. The CDR3 has 16 amino acids. Germline V gene data show CDR1 as MNHEY and CDR2 as SVGEGT. V trimming: 6 bases; J trimming: 3 bases; junction bases outside the gene matches: 12. This CDR3 is CASSYTKDRADTEAFF. The CDR3 region has the DNA TGTGCCAGCAGCTATACCAAGGACAGGGCGGACACTGAAGCTTTCTTT.

This clonotype occurred many times. The V and J genes are TRBV11-2 and TRBJ2-7; 7 nucleotides agree with TRBD2. This CDR3 is built from 14 residues. Per germline, CDR1 SGHAT and CDR2 FQNNGV. V was clipped by 2 bases and J by 3 bases; unmatched bases: 4. The CDR3 loop reads CASSLHGEGYEQYF. The CDR3 nucleotides read TGTGCCAGCAGCTTACACGGGGAGGGCTACGAGCAGTACTTC.

V and J are TRBV7-3 and TRBJ2-2, with TRBD2 identical over 8 bases. This CDR3 is 17 amino acids long. The ends lost 4 bases at V and 0 bases at J; junction bases unmatched: 7. In germline, CDR1 is SGHTA, CDR2 FQGTGA. CDR3: CASSSVAGRANTGELFF. CDR3 bases: TGTGCCAGCAGCTCCGTAGCGGGAAGGGCGAACACCGGGGAGCTGTTTTTT.

This clonotype occurred many times. The rearrangement joins TRBV19 to TRBJ1-5; maybe TRBD1 (6 bases). The length of the CDR3 is 14 residues. The V gene's germline CDR1 is LNHDA and CDR2 SQIVND (reference sequence). V lost 7 bases and J 5 bases, leaving 15 bases between the germline ends. Here the CDR3 DNA reads TGTGCCAGTACCACGTGGGACAACGATCAGCCCCAGCATTTT. This gives the protein CASTTWDNDQPQHF. Supplemented by reference TRBV19 and TRBJ1-5, the full variable domain reads DGGITQSPKYLFRKEGQNVTLSCEQNLNHDAMYWYRQDPGQGLRLIYYSQIVNDFQKGDIAEGYSVSREKKESFPLTVTSAQKNPTAFYLCASTTWDNDQPQHFGDGTRLSIL.